This T cell receptor (beta chain) is from a study of PD-L1 blockade in urothelial cancer. Study overall: Patients commenced atezolizumab at some point between 2014 and 2015, and it was given at 1,200 mg intravenously every 3 weeks. Notes on the study in general: Stronger expansion of tumor-associated clones in blood at 3 weeks distinguished durable-benefit patients.

Into every PCR, synthetic TCR analog templates were spiked. Measured with immunoSEQ multiplex PCR; TCRdb has only the in-frame clones, and not every one. The data show about 45,000 clones, roughly 78% seen once. Remarks on this clone: Antigen specificity is unknown.

This CDR3 comprises 14 residues. The V and J ends lost 7 bases and 0 bases respectively, with 12 bases between them. Germline CDR1 SNHLY, CDR2 FYNNEI. The sample's time point: peripheral blood 6 weeks after treatment start. Patients had urothelial carcinoma that was locally advanced or metastatic. The TCR was taken from a man in his 60s with urothelial cancer. V is TRBV2 and J is TRBJ1-1; D may be TRBD1 (6 bases). The sample consisted of PBMCs, taken around atezolizumab (anti-PD-L1) treatment. The chain's CDR3 is CASNLGALNTEAFF. For the CDR3, the DNA is TGTGCCAGCAACCTGGGGGCGTTGAACACTGAAGCTTTCTTT. The full variable domain, rest sourced from reference TRBV2 and TRBJ1-1, is EPEVTQTPSHQVTQMGQEVILRCVPISNHLYFYWYRQILGQKVEFLVSFYNNEISEKSEIFDDQFSVERPDGSNFTLKIRSTKLEDSAMYFCASNLGALNTEAFFGQGTRLTVV.